This T cell receptor (beta chain) was sequenced during a study of blood T cell repertoires in COVID-19. About the study: Samples came from the United States, Italy and Spain, spanning acute and convalescent COVID-19. From T cells, B-cell-depleted T cells, or PBMCs came the material, which was cDNA or gDNA.

Original analysis: Nucleated cell number was recorded as an estimate derived from reference gene primer amplification. Sequencing was performed with immunoSEQ multiplex PCR; in TCRdb, only in-frame clones are kept and a portion is missing. Clone size and the V and J calls come from that table; the DNA yielded D and trimming. The sample records around 130,000 clones, around 82% being singletons. Germline CDR1 and CDR2: SGHVS and FQNEAQ. Trimming took 1 base from V and 5 from J, leaving 11 bases between them. This CDR3 has 15 residues. This clone was seen once. The specimen sequenced was peripheral blood. This chain connects TRBV7-8 to TRBJ2-2; maybe TRBD1 (6 bases). This TCR came from a man aged 60-69 years with acute or convalescent COVID-19. In nucleotides, the CDR3 is TGTGCCAGCAGCTTAGGGACAGCGTTGACCGGGGAGCTGTTTTTT. Translating it yields CASSLGTALTGELFF.